This TCR beta chain was observed in a study of shared clonotypes between healthy human individuals. In the case of this clone: The antigen is unknown.

Study observations and caveats: Several donors held 5% to 5.5% of naive CD4 clonotypes in common. Larger richness was generally estimated for naive than memory subsets.

Germline V gene data show CDR1 as MDHEN and CDR2 as SYDVKM. Trimming cost V 6 bases and J 1 base; bases outside gene matches: 3. This CDR3 is built from 15 residues. Tens of thousands of T cell genomes (around 200 ng DNA) went into each sorted-subset replicate. The repertoire was sequenced with immunoSEQ multiplex PCR; TCRdb's copy has only in-frame clones and lacks some. The data hold 2,500,000 or so clones, with 90% to 95% observed a single time. The receptor was isolated from a man aged 18 to 30 in good health. The J gene is TRBJ2-4, the V gene TRBV28; 10 nucleotides match TRBD1. Sequenced input: naive CD4+ T cells sorted from blood. Subset of the sample: CD45RA+ positively selected. The CDR3 DNA sequence: TGTGCCAGCAGGACAGGGGGCAAGGCCAAAAACATTCAGTACTTC. The encoded protein is CASRTGGKAKNIQYF.